A single sample is the source of the 17 T cell receptor beta chains below, sequenced in a study of blood T cell repertoires in COVID-19. Clones were read by immunoSEQ multiplex PCR, and TCRdb kept only the in-frame ones, dropping some. This table holds roughly 150,000 clones, 70% to 80% found once. Sequenced sample: peripheral blood. These receptors were taken from an older woman with COVID-19, enrolled during active disease.

This clone was recorded a few times. This sequence joins TRBV6-2 or TRBV6-3 and TRBJ2-4; D ambiguous. The CDR3 consists of 13 residues. CDR1 is MNHEY, CDR2 SVGEGT, per germline. V was pared by 6 bases and J by 1 base, with 7 bases between. The CDR3 sequence is CASSEDAKNIQYF. The CDR3, as DNA: TGTGCCAGCAGCGAGGATGCCAAAAACATTCAGTACTTC.

This clone was observed at least ten times. The chain has TRBV4-2 and TRBJ1-6; a weak D match, TRBD1 (6 bases). This CDR3 spans 21 amino acids. Germline V CDR1 and CDR2: LGHNA, YNFKEQ. V was clipped by 0 bases and J by 7 bases, with 28 bases between them. DNA for the CDR3: TGTGCCAGCAGCCAAGATCCTCAACAGGGTTGGAATCCAATCGCAAATTCACCCCTCCACTTT. Its translation: CASSQDPQQGWNPIANSPLHF.

This clone was counted once. The chain carries TRBV28 and TRBJ2-1, with 12 bases fitting TRBD2. The V gene's germline CDR1 is MDHEN and CDR2 SYDVKM. V lost 6 bases to trimming and J lost 4 bases; unmatched junction nucleotides: 13. The CDR3 loop spans 18 amino acids. CDR3 sequence reads: CASSYGLAGTSGYNEQFF. The CDR3 nucleotides read TGTGCCAGCAGCTATGGACTAGCGGGAACTTCAGGGTACAATGAGCAGTTCTTC.

Note on this clone: A single base separates this from a much larger clone, so it may be a read error. This chain joins TRBV5-1 and TRBJ1-1, with 9 bases lining up with TRBD1. CDR1 is SGHRS, CDR2 YFSETQ, per germline. The CDR3 extends over 14 amino acids. The J segment lost 1 base and the V segment lost 4 bases, leaving 2 bases of the junction unmatched. The CDR3 sequence is CASSRGQGNTEAFF. The CDR3 coding sequence is TGCGCCAGCAGCAGGGGACAGGGGAACACTGAAGCTTTCTTT.

The chain uses TRBV24-1 and TRBJ2-3, with 10 bases fitting TRBD1. V shed 2 bases and J 3 bases; nucleotides not matched to a gene: 4. Germline CDR1 KGHDR, CDR2 SFDVKD. The CDR3 runs 16 residues. CDR3 DNA: TGTGCCACCAGTGATTGGGGACAGGGGAGGACAGATACGCAGTATTTT. The encoded protein is CATSDWGQGRTDTQYF.

The CDR3 sequence is CASSEGRMVNTGELFF. The CDR3 bases are TGTGCCAGCAGTGAAGGGAGGATGGTGAACACCGGGGAGCTGTTTTTT. The chain joins TRBV6-1 to TRBJ2-2, with D possibly TRBD2 on 5 matching bases. The CDR3 totals 16 residues. Trimming took off 1 base at V and 1 base at J, with 10 bases between the two ends. The germline V gene has CDR1 MNHNS and CDR2 SASEGT.

The chain is built from TRBV27 and TRBJ1-5, with 10 bases lining up with TRBD1. CDR1 is MNHEY and CDR2 is SMNVEV in the germline V gene (reference sequence). The length of the CDR3 is 15 residues. V lost 6 bases to trimming and J lost 1 base; unmatched junction nucleotides: 3. CDR3 nucleotides: TGTGCCAGCAGACCGACAGGGGGCAGCAATCAGCCCCAGCATTTT. Translated: CASRPTGGSNQPQHF.

This clone was counted a single time. The J gene is TRBJ1-2, the V gene TRBV29-1; D call uncertain. The V end lost 3 bases, the J end lost 7 bases, and 12 bases lay between the germline ends. The germline V gene encodes CDR1 SQVTM and CDR2 ANQGSEA. The CDR3 sequence is 12 residues long. The CDR3, as DNA: TGCAGCGTTGACGGCTCGGGTGCTGGCTACACCTTC. Translating it yields CSVDGSGAGYTF.

V gene TRBV4-1 combines with J gene TRBJ2-3, with D possibly being TRBD1 (5 bases). V dropped 0 bases and J dropped 6 bases, with 10 bases sitting between them. CDR3 size: 14 residues. The germline CDR1 and CDR2 sequences are MGHRA and YSYEKL. The CDR3 here is CASSQDDSRDTQYF. Written as DNA, the CDR3 is TGCGCCAGCAGCCAAGATGACAGCCGGGATACGCAGTATTTT.

The CDR3: CASNPQAPLSGNTIYF. Here the CDR3 DNA reads TGTGCCAGTAACCCCCAGGCTCCGCTCTCTGGAAACACCATATATTTT. The chain uses TRBV19 and TRBJ1-3; D gene uncertain. Germline CDR1 LNHDA, CDR2 SQIVND (reference sequence). The CDR3 contains 16 residues. Trimming cost V 7 bases and J 0 bases, with 16 bases left between them. The whole variable domain, remainder taken from reference TRBV19 and TRBJ1-3, is DGGITQSPKYLFRKEGQNVTLSCEQNLNHDAMYWYRQDPGQGLRLIYYSQIVNDFQKGDIAEGYSVSREKKESFPLTVTSAQKNPTAFYLCASNPQAPLSGNTIYFGEGSWLTVV.

V usage is TRBV28 and J usage is TRBJ2-7; no reliable D call. The V and J ends lost 5 bases and 4 bases respectively, with 6 bases between them. Germline V CDR1 and CDR2: MDHEN, SYDVKM. The CDR3 contains 11 residues. The CDR3 coding sequence is TGTGCCAGCAGTACATATTACGAGCAGTACTTC. The encoded protein is CASSTYYEQYF.

V gene TRBV6-5 combines with J gene TRBJ2-3; 10 nucleotides align to TRBD2. J gave up 5 bases and V 7 bases, and 6 bases lay outside the gene matches. The CDR3 is made up of 14 amino acids. Germline V lookup: CDR1 MNHEY, CDR2 SVGAGI. The CDR3 is CASKLAGAVDTQYF. In nucleotides, the CDR3 is TGTGCCAGCAAGCTAGCGGGAGCGGTAGATACGCAGTATTTT.

The chain joins TRBV29-1 to TRBJ1-1, with 8 bases matching TRBD1. The germline CDR1 and CDR2 sequences are SQVTM and ANQGSEA. After removal of 7 bases from V and 2 bases from J, the junction contained 9 bases not matched to a gene. The CDR3 sequence is 14 residues long. CDR3 region: CSAKDRAKNTEAFF. CDR3 bases: TGCAGCGCCAAGGACAGGGCCAAAAACACTGAAGCTTTCTTT.

This clone appeared once. This chain links TRBV9 with TRBJ2-1; 11 bases agree with TRBD2. The CDR3 runs 15 residues. Unmatched junction bases numbered 4, after V lost 1 base and J lost 7 bases. Per the germline V gene, CDR1 is SGDLS and CDR2 is YYNGEE. CDR3 loop: CASSVFSGGANEQFF. In nucleotides, the CDR3 is TGTGCCAGCAGCGTATTTAGCGGGGGGGCGAATGAGCAGTTCTTC. Full variable domain (missing parts from reference TRBV9 and TRBJ2-1): DSGVTQTPKHLITATGQRVTLRCSPRSGDLSVYWYQQSLDQGLQFLIQYYNGEERAKGNILERFSAQQFPDLHSELNLSSLELGDSALYFCASSVFSGGANEQFFGPGTRLTVL.

V gene TRBV4-2 combines with J gene TRBJ2-7; 7 bases are a match to TRBD1. CDR3 size: 15 residues. V shed 0 bases and J 3 bases; nucleotides not matched to a gene: 5. CDR1 is LGHNA, CDR2 YNFKEQ, per germline. DNA of the CDR3: TGTGCCAGCAGCCAAGATCCAGGGGGTAACTACGAGCAGTACTTC. Translating it yields CASSQDPGGNYEQYF.

The rearrangement links TRBV7-8 to TRBJ2-1; D perhaps matches TRBD2 (6 bases). Trimming cost V 2 bases and J 9 bases, with 14 bases left between them. This CDR3 contains 14 residues. CDR1 and CDR2 from the germline V gene are SGHVS and FQNEAQ. The DNA for the CDR3 is TGTGCCAGCAGCTTAATCTATGGGGGAGGTGAGCAGTTCTTC. Translated, it gives CASSLIYGGGEQFF.

The V and J genes are TRBV5-1 and TRBJ2-3; D is perhaps TRBD1 (5 bases). The ends were cut back, 3 bases at V and 4 bases at J, with 12 bases in the middle. The CDR3 covers 14 residues. Germline V gene lookup returns CDR1 SGHRS and CDR2 YFSETQ. CDR3 in amino acids: CASSWKQGPDTQYF. The DNA of the CDR3 is TGCGCCAGCAGCTGGAAGCAGGGCCCAGATACGCAGTATTTT. The whole variable domain, filled in from reference TRBV5-1 and TRBJ2-3, reads KAGVTQTPRYLIKTRGQQVTLSCSPISGHRSVSWYQQTPGQGLQFLFEYFSETQRNKGNFPGRFSGRQFSNSRSEMNVSTLELGDSALYLCASSWKQGPDTQYFGPGTRLTVL.